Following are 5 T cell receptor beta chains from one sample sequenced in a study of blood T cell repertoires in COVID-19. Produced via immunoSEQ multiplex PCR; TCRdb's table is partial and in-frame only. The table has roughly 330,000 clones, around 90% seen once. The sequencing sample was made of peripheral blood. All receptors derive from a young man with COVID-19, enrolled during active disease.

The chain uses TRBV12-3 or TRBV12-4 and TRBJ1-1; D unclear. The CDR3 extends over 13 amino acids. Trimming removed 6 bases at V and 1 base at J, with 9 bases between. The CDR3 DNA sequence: TGTGCCAGCAGACTCTGGGCGAACACTGAAGCTTTCTTT. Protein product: CASRLWANTEAFF.

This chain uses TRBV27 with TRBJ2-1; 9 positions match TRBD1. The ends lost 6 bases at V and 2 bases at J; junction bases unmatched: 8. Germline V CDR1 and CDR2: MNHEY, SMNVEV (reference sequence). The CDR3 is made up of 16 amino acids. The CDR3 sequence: CASSHAYRGPYNEQFF. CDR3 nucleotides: TGTGCCAGCAGCCATGCTTACAGGGGGCCCTACAATGAGCAGTTCTTC.

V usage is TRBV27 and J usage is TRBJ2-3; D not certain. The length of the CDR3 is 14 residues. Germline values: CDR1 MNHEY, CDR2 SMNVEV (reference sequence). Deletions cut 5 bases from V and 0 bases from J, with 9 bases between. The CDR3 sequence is CASSQTTSTDTQYF. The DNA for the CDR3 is TGTGCCAGCAGTCAAACGACAAGCACAGATACGCAGTATTTT.

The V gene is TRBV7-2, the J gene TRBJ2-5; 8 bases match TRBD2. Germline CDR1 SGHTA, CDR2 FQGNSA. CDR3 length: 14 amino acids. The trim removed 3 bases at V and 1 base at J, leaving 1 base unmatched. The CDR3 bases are TGTGCCAGCAGCTTCAGCGGGGGCCAAGAGACCCAGTACTTC. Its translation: CASSFSGGQETQYF.

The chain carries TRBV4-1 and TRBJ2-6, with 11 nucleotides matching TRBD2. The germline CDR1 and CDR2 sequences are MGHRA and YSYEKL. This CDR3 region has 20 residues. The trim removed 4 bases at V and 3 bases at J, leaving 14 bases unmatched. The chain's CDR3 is CASSPHGLAGGPRGANVLTF. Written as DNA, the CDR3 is TGCGCCAGCAGCCCCCATGGGTTAGCGGGGGGGCCTCGTGGGGCCAACGTCCTGACTTTC.